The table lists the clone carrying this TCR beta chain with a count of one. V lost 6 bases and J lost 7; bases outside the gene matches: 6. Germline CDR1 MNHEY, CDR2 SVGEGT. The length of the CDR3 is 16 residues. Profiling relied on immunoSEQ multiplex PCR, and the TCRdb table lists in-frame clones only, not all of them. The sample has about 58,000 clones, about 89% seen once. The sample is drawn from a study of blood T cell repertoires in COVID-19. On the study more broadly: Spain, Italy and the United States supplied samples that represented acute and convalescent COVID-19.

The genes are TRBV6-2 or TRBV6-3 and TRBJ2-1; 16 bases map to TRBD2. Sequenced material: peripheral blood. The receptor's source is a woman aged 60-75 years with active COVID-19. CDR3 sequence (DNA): TGTGCCAGCAGCTCCGGGACTAGCGGGGGGGCGAATGAGCAGTTCTTC. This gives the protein CASSSGTSGGANEQFF.